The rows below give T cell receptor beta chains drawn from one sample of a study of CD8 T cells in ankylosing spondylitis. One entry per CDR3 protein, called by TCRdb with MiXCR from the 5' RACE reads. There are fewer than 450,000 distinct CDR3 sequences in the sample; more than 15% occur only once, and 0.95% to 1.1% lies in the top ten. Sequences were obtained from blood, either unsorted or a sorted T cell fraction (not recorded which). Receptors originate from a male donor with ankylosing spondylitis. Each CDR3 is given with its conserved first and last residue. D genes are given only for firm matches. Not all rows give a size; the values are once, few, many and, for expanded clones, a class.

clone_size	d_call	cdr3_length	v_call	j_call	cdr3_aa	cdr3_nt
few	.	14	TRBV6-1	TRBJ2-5	CASSPRPESETQYF	TGTGCCAGCAGTCCCCGCCCGGAGAGCGAGACCCAGTACTTC
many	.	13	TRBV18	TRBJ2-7	CASSPSVPGEQYF	TGTGCCAGCTCACCGTCCGTCCCCGGCGAGCAGTACTTC
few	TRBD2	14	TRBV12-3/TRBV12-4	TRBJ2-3	CASSLAGAPDTQYF	TGTGCCAGCAGCCTAGCGGGGGCCCCGGATACGCAGTATTTT
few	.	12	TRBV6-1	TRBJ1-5	CASFQGLGAQHF	TGTGCCAGCTTCCAGGGGTTGGGGGCCCAGCATTTT
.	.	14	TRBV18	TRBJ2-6	CASSPGVGANVLTF	TGTGCCAGCTCACCGGGGGTCGGGGCCAACGTCCTGACTTTC
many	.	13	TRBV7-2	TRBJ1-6	CASSRTDNSPLHF	TGTGCCAGCAGCCGCACCGATAATTCACCCCTCCACTTT
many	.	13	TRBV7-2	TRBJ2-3	CASSLSTTDTQYF	TGTGCCAGCAGCTTATCTACCACAGATACGCAGTATTTT
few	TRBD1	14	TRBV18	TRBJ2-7	CASSPGQGISEQYF	TGTGCCAGCTCACCGGGACAGGGAATTTCCGAGCAGTACTTC
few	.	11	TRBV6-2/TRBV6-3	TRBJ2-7	CASSYSAGQYF	TGTGCCAGCAGTTACTCTGCGGGGCAGTACTTC
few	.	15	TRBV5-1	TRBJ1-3	CASSLVGDAGNTIYF	TGCGCCAGCAGCTTGGTGGGGGACGCTGGAAACACCATATATTTT
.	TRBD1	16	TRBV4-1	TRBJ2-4	CASSQDKGTGWNIQYF	TGCGCCAGCAGCCAAGATAAAGGGACAGGGTGGAACATTCAGTACTTC
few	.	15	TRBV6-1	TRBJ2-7	CASRSLRSESYEQYF	TGTGCCAGCAGGTCCCTCCGGAGTGAATCCTACGAGCAGTACTTC
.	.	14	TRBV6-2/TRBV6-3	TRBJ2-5	CASSRRGNQETQYF	TGTGCCAGCAGTCGCCGGGGAAACCAAGAGACCCAGTACTTC
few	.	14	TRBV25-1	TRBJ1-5	CASSGPGGSQPQHF	TGTGCCAGCAGCGGGCCCGGGGGCAGTCAGCCCCAGCATTTT
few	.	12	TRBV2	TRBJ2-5	CASTGDMGTQYF	TGTGCCAGCACCGGGGATATGGGGACCCAGTACTTC
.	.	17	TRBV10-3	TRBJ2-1	CAISESGRGNSYNEQFF	TGTGCCATCAGTGAGTCGGGACGTGGGAACTCCTACAATGAGCAGTTCTTC
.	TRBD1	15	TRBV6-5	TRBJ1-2	CASSYSDRGNYGYTF	TGTGCCAGCAGTTACTCCGACAGGGGGAACTATGGCTACACCTTC
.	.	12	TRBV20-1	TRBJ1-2	CSASDIRYGYTF	TGCAGTGCTTCCGACATTAGATATGGCTACACCTTC
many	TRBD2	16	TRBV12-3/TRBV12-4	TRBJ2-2	CASSPQTGGHTGELFF	TGTGCCAGCAGTCCCCAGACGGGGGGGCACACCGGGGAGCTGTTTTTT
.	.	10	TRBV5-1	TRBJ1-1	CAIPNTEAFF	TGCGCCATCCCGAACACTGAAGCTTTCTTT
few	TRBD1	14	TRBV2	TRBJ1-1	CASSAETGAFEAFF	TGTGCCAGCAGTGCAGAGACAGGGGCCTTTGAAGCTTTCTTT
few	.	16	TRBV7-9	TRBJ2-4	CASSPPRGLLKNIQYF	TGTGCCAGCAGCCCTCCCCGCGGACTTTTGAAAAACATTCAGTACTTC